A single sample is the source of the 16 T cell receptor beta chains below, sequenced in a study of shared clonotypes between healthy human individuals (dated by TCRdb to about 2020). Libraries were prepared through the immunoSEQ multiplex PCR assay. TCRdb took this table from immuneACCESS and kept in-frame rearrangements with V and J called. Such tables lack part of the clones; where checked against another copy, unresolved V genes explain under half of the gap, and the rest is unexplained. A total of some 2.1 million clones appear in this sample, over 85% of them only once. The top ten clones comprise more than 1.5% of the sample. CD8 naive samples were obtained by positive selection for CCR7 among CD45RO-negative cells, yielding a CD45RA+CCR7+ population from which TemRA cells were excluded. The source material was naive CD8+ T cells from PBMCs. This specimen's cell subset or site label, per the study, means: CD45RA+CCR7+. Receptor source: a man aged 18 to 35 in good health. Some clones in this sample may be carry-over from other donors' samples.

The V and J genes are TRBV5-4 and TRBJ1-3; a weak D match, TRBD1 (5 bases). Germline-derived CDR1 and CDR2 are SGHNT and YYREEE (reference sequence). V shed 0 bases and J shed 0 bases, with 16 bases lying between them. The CDR3 loop spans 18 amino acids. The CDR3 DNA reads as TGTGCCAGCAGCTTGGATCTTGGGGGTAGGCCCTCTGGAAACACCATATATTTT. It specifies CASSLDLGGRPSGNTIYF. The variable domain in full, completed from reference TRBV5-4 and TRBJ1-3, reads ETGVTQSPTHLIKTRGQQVTLRCSSQSGHNTVSWYQQALGQGPQFIFQYYREEENGRGNFPPRFSGLQFPNYSSELNVNALELDDSALYLCASSLDLGGRPSGNTIYFGEGSWLTVV.

The V gene is TRBV7-2, the J gene TRBJ2-2; perhaps TRBD2 as D (5 bases). CDR3 length: 18 residues. Trimming left V 1 base short and J 1 base short, with 16 bases between. Germline V CDR1 and CDR2: SGHTA, FQGNSA. The CDR3 nucleotides read TGTGCCAGCAGCTTAGGGAGGTGGGCCTACCAGAACACCGGGGAGCTGTTTTTT. Protein sequence: CASSLGRWAYQNTGELFF.

This clone has a single count. The rearrangement joins TRBV7-9 to TRBJ2-1, with TRBD2 matching over 9 bases. Germline trimming cut 5 bases from V and 6 bases from J; bases unmatched to any gene: 11. CDR1 is SEHNR and CDR2 is FQNEAQ in the germline V gene (reference sequence). The CDR3 runs to 16 residues. This CDR3 is CASSPRREGNGNEQFF. CDR3 nucleotides: TGTGCCAGCAGCCCTCGGCGGGAGGGCAACGGCAATGAGCAGTTCTTC.

This rearrangement joins TRBV7-8 to TRBJ2-2; TRBD2 matches at 7 bases. The CDR3 sequence is 15 residues long. The trim removed 5 bases at V and 7 bases at J, leaving 10 bases unmatched. Germline V gene data show CDR1 as SGHVS and CDR2 as FQNEAQ. The CDR3 reads CASSPAGLFIGELFF. The CDR3 DNA reads TGTGCCAGCAGCCCAGCGGGACTTTTTATCGGGGAGCTGTTTTTT.

CDR3 protein: CASSLGAQYNEQFF. CDR3 in DNA: TGTGCCAGCAGTTTAGGCGCTCAGTACAATGAGCAGTTCTTC. The chain has TRBV27 and TRBJ2-1; D gene ambiguous. V dropped 2 bases and J dropped 4 bases, with 9 bases sitting between them. Germline CDR1 reads MNHEY; CDR2 reads SMNVEV (reference sequence). This CDR3 contains 14 residues.

The chain couples TRBV5-1 to TRBJ2-7; D possibly corresponds to TRBD2 (5 bases). CDR1 is SGHRS and CDR2 is YFSETQ in the germline V gene. The CDR3 spans 16 residues. Trimming pared 4 bases from V and 4 bases from J, leaving 21 bases between. Written as DNA, the CDR3 is TGCGCCAGCAGCCCCCTGCGGGTCGCGAACCGTTACGAGCAGTACTTC. Translated: CASSPLRVANRYEQYF.

This clone occurred once. This chain uses TRBV28 with TRBJ2-7, with D tentatively TRBD1 or TRBD2 (6 bases each). The CDR3 contains 12 residues. Germline V gene data show CDR1 as MDHEN and CDR2 as SYDVKM. V was shortened by 6 bases and J by 4 bases, with 10 bases between the two germline ends. The CDR3 bases are TGTGCCAGCAGCCGGAGGGGGTACGAGCAGTACTTC. Its protein product is CASSRRGYEQYF.

The CDR3 coding sequence is TGCGCCAGCAGTGAAGAGGGGGATATTAGTGAGCAGTTCTTC. Protein sequence: CASSEEGDISEQFF. The rearrangement links TRBV10-2 to TRBJ2-1, with D possibly being TRBD1 (6 bases). Trimming stripped 3 bases from V and 9 bases from J, with 15 bases between. CDR1 is WSHSY and CDR2 is SAAADI in the germline V gene. This CDR3 contains 14 residues.

The chain links TRBV27 to TRBJ1-4; 7 bases line up with TRBD1. The CDR3 contains 14 residues. The junction had 8 bases not matched to a gene; V was cut back by 6 bases and J by 7 bases. Germline V gene lookup returns CDR1 MNHEY and CDR2 SMNVEV (reference sequence). As DNA, the CDR3 is TGTGCCAGCAGCCCCAGACAGGGAAGTGAAAAACTGTTTTTT. It codes for CASSPRQGSEKLFF.

V is TRBV5-1 and J is TRBJ2-7, with 8 bases fitting TRBD2. The CDR3 length is 16 residues. Germline loops: CDR1 SGHRS, CDR2 YFSETQ. Germline trimming cut 3 bases from V and 1 base from J; bases unmatched to any gene: 9. CDR3 sequence reads: CASSSAGTSGSYEQYF. The CDR3 nucleotides read TGCGCCAGCAGCTCGGCAGGAACTAGCGGTTCCTACGAGCAGTACTTC. Full variable domain (rest looked up from reference TRBV5-1 and TRBJ2-7): KAGVTQTPRYLIKTRGQQVTLSCSPISGHRSVSWYQQTPGQGLQFLFEYFSETQRNKGNFPGRFSGRQFSNSRSEMNVSTLELGDSALYLCASSSAGTSGSYEQYFGPGTRLTVT.

The V call is TRBV6-6, the J call TRBJ2-5; possible D gene TRBD1, 5 bases. V dropped 2 bases and J dropped 3 bases, with 16 bases sitting between them. Germline CDR1 reads MNHNY; CDR2 reads SVGAGI (reference sequence). The CDR3 is made up of 16 amino acids. The DNA of the CDR3 is TGTGCCAGCAGTTACACGTTCCCGACCAGGGAAGAGACCCAGTACTTC. Translation: CASSYTFPTREETQYF.

This clone appeared once. The chain links TRBV11-2 to TRBJ2-1, with a weak D call TRBD1 (6 bases). V lost 5 bases and J lost 7, with 12 bases in between. The CDR3 is made up of 13 amino acids. CDR1 is SGHAT, CDR2 FQNNGV, per germline. The chain's CDR3 is CASSPGTRNEQFF. CDR3 bases: TGTGCCAGCAGCCCCGGGACACGGAATGAGCAGTTCTTC. Full variable domain (missing parts from reference TRBV11-2 and TRBJ2-1): EAGVAQSPRYKIIEKRQSVAFWCNPISGHATLYWYQQILGQGPKLLIQFQNNGVVDDSQLPKDRFSAERLKGVDSTLKIQPAKLEDSAVYLCASSPGTRNEQFFGPGTRLTVL.

The rearrangement joins TRBV5-4 to TRBJ2-1; D is undetermined. The ends were cut back, 0 bases at V and 9 bases at J, with 19 bases in the middle. The germline V gene encodes CDR1 SGHNT and CDR2 YYREEE (reference sequence). This CDR3 is 16 amino acids long. The CDR3 DNA follows: TGTGCCAGCAGCTTGGAGGTGGGCCCTCCCTTGGGTGAGCAGTTCTTC. Translating gives CASSLEVGPPLGEQFF. Complete variable domain (other parts from reference TRBV5-4 and TRBJ2-1): ETGVTQSPTHLIKTRGQQVTLRCSSQSGHNTVSWYQQALGQGPQFIFQYYREEENGRGNFPPRFSGLQFPNYSSELNVNALELDDSALYLCASSLEVGPPLGEQFFGPGTRLTVL.

The rearrangement uses TRBV28 and TRBJ1-5, with D hard to call. The germline CDR1 and CDR2 sequences are MDHEN and SYDVKM. V was shortened by 3 bases and J by 4 bases, with 7 bases between the two germline ends. The CDR3 totals 13 residues. CDR3 loop: CASSFDPNQPQHF. CDR3 nucleotides: TGTGCCAGCAGTTTCGACCCTAATCAGCCCCAGCATTTT. The complete variable domain, with remaining parts taken from reference TRBV28 and TRBJ1-5, reads DVKVTQSSRYLVKRTGEKVFLECVQDMDHENMFWYRQDPGLGLRLIYFSYDVKMKEKGDIPEGYSVSREKKERFSLILESASTNQTSMYLCASSFDPNQPQHFGDGTRLSIL.

The chain links TRBV4-3 to TRBJ2-7; D ambiguous. CDR3 length: 14 amino acids. From germline, CDR1 is LGHNA and CDR2 YSLEER. The germline V and J ends were trimmed by 3 bases and 2 bases, with 11 bases remaining between them. CDR3 sequence reads: CASSHGMGTYEQYF. The CDR3 DNA is TGCGCCAGCAGCCATGGTATGGGCACCTACGAGCAGTACTTC.

The rearrangement links TRBV9 to TRBJ2-1; 13 positions match TRBD2. Germline-derived CDR1 and CDR2 are SGDLS and YYNGEE. The CDR3 contains 16 residues. With V trimmed by 7 bases and J by 9 bases, 13 bases remained unmatched. The CDR3 reads CASGRGLAGRGGEQFF. The CDR3 region has the DNA TGTGCCAGCGGCCGGGGACTAGCGGGAAGGGGTGGTGAGCAGTTCTTC.